A selection of T cell receptor beta chains follows, all from one sample in a study of cytomegalovirus exposure and HLA in healthy donors. Clones were sequenced by immunoSEQ multiplex PCR, and TCRdb holds only the in-frame ones, with some missing. The table records under 130,000 clones, over 75% of them present only once. Material: PBMCs. These receptors originate from a woman between 40 and 50 years old in good health and CMV-seropositive. Both conserved end residues are part of each CDR3. Fields, in order: clone size, D gene, V gene, J gene, CDR3 protein, CDR3 DNA. D genes are given only for firm matches. Expanded clones are given a class, and other clones once, few, many or no size at all.

>-|-|TRBV19|TRBJ2-7
CASSMGRSREQYF
TGTGCCAGTAGTATGGGCAGGTCAAGGGAGCAGTACTTC
>-|TRBD2|TRBV11-2|TRBJ2-7
CASSLDLGRGSYEQYF
TGTGCCAGCAGCTTAGATCTGGGTCGCGGGAGTTACGAGCAGTACTTC
>-|-|TRBV5-6|TRBJ1-4
CASSSRQEENEKLFF
TGTGCCAGCAGCTCCAGACAGGAAGAAAATGAAAAACTGTTTTTT
>few|TRBD1|TRBV28|TRBJ1-2
CAVGQGVGGYTF
TGTGCAGTAGGACAGGGAGTTGGTGGCTACACCTTC
>-|TRBD1|TRBV7-7|TRBJ1-4
CASSPSRQGRLFF
TGTGCCAGCAGCCCGAGCCGACAGGGCAGACTGTTTTTT
>-|-|TRBV6-5|TRBJ1-6
CASSYSMVTADSPLHF
TGTGCCAGCAGTTACTCGATGGTGACAGCAGATTCACCCCTCCACTTT
>-|-|TRBV28|TRBJ1-2
CASSLRPGSGYTF
TGTGCCAGCAGTTTACGCCCGGGGTCCGGCTACACCTTC
>-|TRBD2|TRBV28|TRBJ2-2
CASNLPGLAAPGELFF
TGTGCCAGCAACCTCCCGGGACTAGCGGCCCCCGGGGAGCTGTTTTTT
>-|-|TRBV4-3|TRBJ2-7
CASSQDRGYEQYF
TGCGCCAGCAGCCAAGACAGGGGTTACGAGCAGTACTTC
>-|-|TRBV19|TRBJ1-2
CASSPRTVPNYGYTF
TGTGCCAGTAGTCCACGGACAGTTCCTAACTATGGCTACACCTTC
>-|TRBD2|TRBV27|TRBJ2-7
CASSLGAGGSSYEQYF
TGTGCCAGCAGTTTAGGGGCGGGAGGGTCCTCCTACGAGCAGTACTTC
>-|-|TRBV7-2|TRBJ2-1
CASSIASGTGGNNEQFF
TGTGCCAGCAGCATTGCTTCCGGGACCGGAGGGAACAATGAGCAGTTCTTC
>once|-|TRBV13|TRBJ1-1
CASTRLQMNTEAFF
TGCGCCAGCACCCGTTTACAGATGAACACTGAAGCTTTCTTT
>-|-|TRBV7-9|TRBJ1-4
CASSHRQFNEKLFF
TGTGCCAGCAGCCACCGACAGTTTAATGAAAAACTGTTTTTT
>few|-|TRBV6-1|TRBJ1-1
CASSLNGGVEAFF
TGTGCCAGCAGCCTTAACGGGGGGGTTGAAGCTTTCTTT
>-|-|TRBV7-2|TRBJ2-7
CASSLSGVYEQYF
TGTGCCAGCAGCTTATCGGGGGTCTACGAGCAGTACTTC
>-|TRBD2|TRBV5-4|TRBJ2-3
CASSLGLAGGLGRDTQYF
TGTGCCAGCAGCTTGGGACTAGCGGGAGGTCTGGGTCGAGATACGCAGTATTTT
>-|-|TRBV5-1|TRBJ1-1
CASSPSPYQGRRIGVTEAFF
TGCGCCAGCAGCCCCAGCCCATACCAGGGGCGCAGGATTGGTGTCACTGAAGCTTTCTTT
>many|TRBD2|TRBV5-1|TRBJ2-7
CASSLLVAGSYEQYF
TGCGCCAGCAGCTTGCTCGTAGCGGGATCTTACGAGCAGTACTTC
>-|-|TRBV19|TRBJ1-6
CASSIGPGNSPLHF
TGTGCCAGTAGTATAGGTCCGGGAAATTCACCCCTCCACTTT
>-|-|TRBV7-2|TRBJ1-6
CASSLFAGNSYNSPLHF
TGTGCCAGCAGCCTTTTTGCAGGGAACTCCTATAATTCACCCCTCCACTTT
>-|TRBD1|TRBV7-2|TRBJ2-7
CASSYGTARYEQYF
TGTGCCAGCAGCTATGGGACAGCTCGGTACGAGCAGTACTTC
>-|TRBD2|TRBV7-3|TRBJ2-1
CASSLFSGDSYNEQFF
TGTGCCAGCAGCTTATTTAGCGGGGACTCCTACAATGAGCAGTTCTTC
>few|TRBD1|TRBV4-3|TRBJ2-2
CASSLERGLTGELFF
TGCGCCAGCAGCCTGGAAAGGGGGCTGACCGGGGAGCTGTTTTTT
>few|-|TRBV5-6|TRBJ2-3
CASSLDQGGSDTQYF
TGTGCCAGCAGCTTGGATCAGGGAGGTAGCGATACGCAGTATTTT
>-|TRBD1|TRBV27|TRBJ2-7
CASSSGQGWRGVSYEQYF
TGTGCCAGCAGTTCCGGACAGGGTTGGAGGGGGGTTTCCTACGAGCAGTACTTC
>-|-|TRBV13|TRBJ1-1
CASSSPGWFTEAFF
TGTGCCAGCAGCTCCCCGGGGTGGTTCACTGAAGCTTTCTTT
>-|TRBD2|TRBV5-4|TRBJ2-1
CASSLGLAGVLGEQFF
TGTGCCAGCAGCTTGGGGCTAGCGGGAGTCTTGGGTGAGCAGTTCTTC
>-|TRBD2|TRBV5-8|TRBJ2-3
CASSLVGGDTQYF
TGTGCCAGCAGCTTGGTGGGAGGGGATACGCAGTATTTT
>-|-|TRBV5-6|TRBJ2-7
CASSPPGSSYEQYF
TGTGCCAGCTCGCCCCCCGGGAGCTCCTACGAGCAGTACTTC
>-|TRBD2|TRBV5-4|TRBJ2-3
CASSSASGLSTDTQYF
TGTGCCAGCAGCTCCGCTAGCGGGCTAAGCACAGATACGCAGTATTTT
>-|TRBD2|TRBV5-1|TRBJ2-1
CASSFLGSGRNNEQFF
TGCGCCAGCAGCTTCTTGGGTAGCGGGAGGAACAATGAGCAGTTCTTC
>few|-|TRBV4-3|TRBJ1-4
CASSQDLPEATNEKLFF
TGCGCCAGCAGCCAAGACCTCCCAGAAGCAACTAATGAAAAACTGTTTTTT
>-|-|TRBV9|TRBJ1-5
CASSPGAGHSNQPQHF
TGTGCCAGCAGCCCCGGGGCGGGGCATAGCAATCAGCCCCAGCATTTT
>-|TRBD2|TRBV5-1|TRBJ2-1
CASSLASGGYNEQFF
TGCGCCAGCAGCTTGGCCAGCGGGGGTTACAATGAGCAGTTCTTC
>-|-|TRBV2|TRBJ1-5
CASSVGGSQPQHF
TGTGCCAGCAGTGTAGGAGGGAGCCAGCCCCAGCATTTT
>-|-|TRBV4-3|TRBJ2-2
CASSQDWGTGGLFF
TGCGCCAGCAGCCAAGATTGGGGCACCGGGGGGCTGTTTTTT
>-|TRBD2|TRBV5-1|TRBJ2-1
CASSLGEGLYNEQFF
TGCGCCAGCAGCTTGGGGGAGGGCCTCTACAATGAGCAGTTCTTC
>-|TRBD2|TRBV7-3|TRBJ2-2
CASSWSGGANTGELFF
TGTGCCAGCAGTTGGAGCGGGGGGGCGAACACCGGGGAGCTGTTTTTT
>-|-|TRBV4-3|TRBJ2-7
CASSLTTGVRYEQYF
TGCGCCAGCAGCCTCACCACCGGGGTGAGGTACGAGCAGTACTTC
>-|TRBD1|TRBV5-4|TRBJ2-1
CASRRDRGSNEQFF
TGTGCCAGCAGGCGGGACAGGGGCTCCAATGAGCAGTTCTTC
>-|TRBD2|TRBV18|TRBJ2-3
CASSPPLLASGSRADTQYF
TGTGCCAGCTCACCACCGCTTCTAGCTAGCGGGAGTAGGGCAGATACGCAGTATTTT
>-|-|TRBV7-9|TRBJ2-3
CASSLLATSTDTQYF
TGTGCCAGCAGCTTATTAGCAACCAGCACAGATACGCAGTATTTT
>-|-|TRBV5-4|TRBJ2-7
CASSFRGIYEQYF
TGTGCCAGCAGCTTCCGGGGGATCTACGAGCAGTACTTC
>-|-|TRBV4-1|TRBJ2-4
CASSQSLENIQYF
TGCGCCAGCAGCCAATCCCTCGAAAACATTCAGTACTTC
>-|TRBD1|TRBV23-1|TRBJ2-1
CASSPFLGDRSFNEQFF
TGCGCCAGCAGTCCGTTTTTGGGGGACAGAAGTTTTAATGAGCAGTTCTTC
>-|-|TRBV4-3|TRBJ2-7
CASSQAAGTLRTYEQYF
TGCGCCAGCAGCCAAGCCGCCGGGACATTAAGAACCTACGAGCAGTACTTC
>-|TRBD1|TRBV28|TRBJ1-3
CASRNPAGQGSGNTIYF
TGTGCCAGCAGAAACCCTGCCGGACAGGGATCTGGAAACACCATATATTTT
>few|-|TRBV6-5|TRBJ2-7
CASFPRDSSSYEQYF
TGTGCCAGCTTCCCCCGGGACTCCAGCTCCTACGAGCAGTACTTC
>-|-|TRBV7-2|TRBJ1-5
CASSLGSRQPQHF
TGTGCCAGCAGCTTAGGGTCTAGGCAGCCCCAGCATTTT
>-|TRBD2|TRBV5-1|TRBJ2-7
CASSTFLAGGAYEQYF
TGCGCCAGCAGCACTTTTCTAGCGGGAGGGGCCTACGAGCAGTACTTC
>-|-|TRBV7-9|TRBJ2-7
CASSLAGGGYEQYF
TGTGCCAGCAGCTTAGCAGGCGGTGGGTACGAGCAGTACTTC
>-|-|TRBV15|TRBJ1-6
CATSAQVGSYNSPLHF
TGTGCCACCAGCGCTCAGGTGGGCTCCTATAATTCACCCCTCCACTTT
>-|TRBD1|TRBV4-3|TRBJ2-7
CASSQDLDRETSKQYF
TGCGCCAGCAGCCAAGACCTGGACAGGGAGACTAGTAAGCAGTACTTC
>-|-|TRBV29-1|TRBJ2-5
CSVDLQVGETQYF
TGCAGCGTTGATTTACAGGTGGGGGAGACCCAGTACTTC
>-|TRBD1|TRBV29-1|TRBJ1-4
CSGRPGGPNEKLFF
TGCAGCGGGCGTCCAGGGGGGCCTAATGAAAAACTGTTTTTT
>-|TRBD2|TRBV5-4|TRBJ2-3
CASSSGTSASWADTQYF
TGTGCCAGCAGCTCCGGGACTAGCGCGTCGTGGGCAGATACGCAGTATTTT
>-|TRBD1|TRBV28|TRBJ1-6
CASSSGQGFESSPLHF
TGTGCCAGCAGTTCGGGACAGGGGTTTGAGAGTTCACCCCTCCACTTT